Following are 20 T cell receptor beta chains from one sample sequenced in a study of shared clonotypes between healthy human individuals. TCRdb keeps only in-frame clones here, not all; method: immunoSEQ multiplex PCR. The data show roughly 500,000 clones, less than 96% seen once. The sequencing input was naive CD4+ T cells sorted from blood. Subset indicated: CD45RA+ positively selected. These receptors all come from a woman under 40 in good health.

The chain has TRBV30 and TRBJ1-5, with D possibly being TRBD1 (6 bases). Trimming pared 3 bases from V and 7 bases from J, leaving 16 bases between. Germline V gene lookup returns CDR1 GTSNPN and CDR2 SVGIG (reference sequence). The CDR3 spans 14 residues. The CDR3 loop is CAWSSTGVGQPQHF. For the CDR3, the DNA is TGTGCCTGGAGCTCGACAGGAGTGGGACAGCCCCAGCATTTT.

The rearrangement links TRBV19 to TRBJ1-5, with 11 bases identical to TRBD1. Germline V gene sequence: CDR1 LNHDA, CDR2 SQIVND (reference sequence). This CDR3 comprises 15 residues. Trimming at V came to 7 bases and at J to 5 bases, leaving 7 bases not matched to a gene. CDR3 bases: TGTGCCAGTAAGACAGGGACAGGGGGTTATCAGCCCCAGCATTTT. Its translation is CASKTGTGGYQPQHF.

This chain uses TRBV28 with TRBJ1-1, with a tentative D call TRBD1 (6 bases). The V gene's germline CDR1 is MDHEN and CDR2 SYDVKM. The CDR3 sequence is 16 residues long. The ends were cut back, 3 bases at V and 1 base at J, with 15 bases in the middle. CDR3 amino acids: CASSLISGARNTEAFF. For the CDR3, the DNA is TGTGCCAGCAGTTTGATTTCAGGGGCAAGGAACACTGAAGCTTTCTTT.

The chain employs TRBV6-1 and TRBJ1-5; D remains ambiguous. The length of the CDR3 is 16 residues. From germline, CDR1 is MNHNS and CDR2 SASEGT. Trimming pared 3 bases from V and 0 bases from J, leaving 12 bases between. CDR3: CASSDKNADSNQPQHF. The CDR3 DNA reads TGTGCCAGCAGTGATAAGAACGCCGATAGCAATCAGCCCCAGCATTTT.

The CDR3 DNA is TGTGCCAGCAGTTGGCGGGAGGCCCAAGAGACCCAGTACTTC. Its protein product is CASSWREAQETQYF. This chain joins TRBV28 and TRBJ2-5, with 8 bases fitting TRBD2. The junction had 2 bases not matched to a gene; V was cut back by 4 bases and J by 1 base. This CDR3 spans 14 amino acids. In germline, CDR1 is MDHEN, CDR2 SYDVKM.

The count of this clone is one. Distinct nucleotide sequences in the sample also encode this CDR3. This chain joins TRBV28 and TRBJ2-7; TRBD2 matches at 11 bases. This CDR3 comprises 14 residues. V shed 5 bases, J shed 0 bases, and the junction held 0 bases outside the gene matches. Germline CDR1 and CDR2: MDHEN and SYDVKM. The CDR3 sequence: CASSTSGSSYEQYF. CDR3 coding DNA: TGTGCCAGCAGTACTAGCGGGAGCTCCTACGAGCAGTACTTC.

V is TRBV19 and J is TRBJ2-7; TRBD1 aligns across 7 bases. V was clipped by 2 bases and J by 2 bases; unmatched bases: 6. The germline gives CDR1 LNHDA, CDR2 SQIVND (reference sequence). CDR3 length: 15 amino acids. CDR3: CASSIQTGSTYEQYF. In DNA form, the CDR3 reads TGTGCCAGTAGTATACAGACAGGGAGTACCTACGAGCAGTACTTC.

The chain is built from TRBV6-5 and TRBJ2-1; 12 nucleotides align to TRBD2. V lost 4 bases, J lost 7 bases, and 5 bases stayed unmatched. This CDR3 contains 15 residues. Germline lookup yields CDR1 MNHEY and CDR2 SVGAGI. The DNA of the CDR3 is TGTGCCAGCAGTTCTAGCGGGAGGGCCAGGAATGAGCAGTTCTTC. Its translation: CASSSSGRARNEQFF.

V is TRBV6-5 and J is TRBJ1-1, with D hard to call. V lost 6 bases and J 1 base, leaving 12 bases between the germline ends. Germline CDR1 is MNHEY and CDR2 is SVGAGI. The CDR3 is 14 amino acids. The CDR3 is CASSNLGGNTEAFF. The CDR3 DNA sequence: TGTGCCAGCAGCAACCTGGGCGGGAACACTGAAGCTTTCTTT.

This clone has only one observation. The CDR3 sequence is CASSHFDRHRNSPLHF. CDR3 DNA: TGTGCCAGCAGTCACTTCGACAGACACCGTAATTCACCCCTCCACTTT. The rearrangement joins TRBV28 to TRBJ1-6; D is perhaps TRBD1 (5 bases). The length of the CDR3 is 16 residues. From germline, CDR1 is MDHEN and CDR2 SYDVKM. Trimming removed 5 bases from V and 6 bases from J, with 17 bases in between. Supplemented by reference TRBV28 and TRBJ1-6, the full variable domain reads DVKVTQSSRYLVKRTGEKVFLECVQDMDHENMFWYRQDPGLGLRLIYFSYDVKMKEKGDIPEGYSVSREKKERFSLILESASTNQTSMYLCASSHFDRHRNSPLHFGNGTRLTVT.

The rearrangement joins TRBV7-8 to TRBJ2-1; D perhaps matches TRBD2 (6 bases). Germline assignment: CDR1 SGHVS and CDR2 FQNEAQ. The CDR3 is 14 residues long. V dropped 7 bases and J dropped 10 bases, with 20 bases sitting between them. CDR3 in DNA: TGTGCCAGCACCGGGACCCGGCGGGAAGTAGAGCAGTTCTTC. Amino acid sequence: CASTGTRREVEQFF. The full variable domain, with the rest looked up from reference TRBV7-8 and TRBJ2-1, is GAGVSQSPRYKVAKRGQDVALRCDPISGHVSLFWYQQALGQGPEFLTYFQNEAQLDKSGLPSDRFFAERPEGSVSTLKIQRTQQEDSAVYLCASTGTRREVEQFFGPGTRLTVL.

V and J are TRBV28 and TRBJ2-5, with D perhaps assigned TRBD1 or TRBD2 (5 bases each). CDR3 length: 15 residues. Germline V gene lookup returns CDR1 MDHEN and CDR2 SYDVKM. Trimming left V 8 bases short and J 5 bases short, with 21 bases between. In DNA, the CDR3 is TGTGCCAGCCGAGAAATGGGGGAGCCGCGTGAGACCCAGTACTTC. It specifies CASREMGEPRETQYF.

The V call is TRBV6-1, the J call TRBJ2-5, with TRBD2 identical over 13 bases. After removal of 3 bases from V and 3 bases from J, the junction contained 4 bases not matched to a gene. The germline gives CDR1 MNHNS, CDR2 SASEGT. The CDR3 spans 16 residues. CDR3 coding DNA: TGTGCCAGCAGTGACGGACTAGCGGGAGCAGAAGAGACCCAGTACTTC. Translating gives CASSDGLAGAEETQYF.

The CDR3 DNA reads TGCGCCAGCAGCTTGTCGACAGGAGACACCTATGGCTACACCTTC. This sequence encodes CASSLSTGDTYGYTF. J is TRBJ1-2 and V is TRBV5-1; TRBD1 might be the D (6 bases). Germline CDR1 SGHRS, CDR2 YFSETQ. Trimming stripped 1 base from V and 4 bases from J, with 14 bases between. The CDR3 length is 15 residues.

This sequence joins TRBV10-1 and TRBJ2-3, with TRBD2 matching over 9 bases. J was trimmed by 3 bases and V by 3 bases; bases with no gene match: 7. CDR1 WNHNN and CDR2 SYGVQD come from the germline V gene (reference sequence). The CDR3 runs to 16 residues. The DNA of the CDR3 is TGCGCCAGCAGTGATCCGGCGGGAGGGCCGACAGATACGCAGTATTTT. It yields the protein CASSDPAGGPTDTQYF.

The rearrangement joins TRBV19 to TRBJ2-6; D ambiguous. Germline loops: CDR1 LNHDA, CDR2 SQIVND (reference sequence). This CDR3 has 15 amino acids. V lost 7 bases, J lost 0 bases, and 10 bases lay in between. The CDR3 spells CASNKTNSGANVLTF. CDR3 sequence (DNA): TGTGCCAGTAATAAAACCAACTCTGGGGCCAACGTCCTGACTTTC.

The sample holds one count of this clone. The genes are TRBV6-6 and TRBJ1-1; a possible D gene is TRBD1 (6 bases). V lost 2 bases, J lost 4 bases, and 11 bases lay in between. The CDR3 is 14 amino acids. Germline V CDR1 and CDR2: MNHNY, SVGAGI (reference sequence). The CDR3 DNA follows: TGTGCCAGCAGTTACGGGGGGGCTAGCACTGAAGCTTTCTTT. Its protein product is CASSYGGASTEAFF.

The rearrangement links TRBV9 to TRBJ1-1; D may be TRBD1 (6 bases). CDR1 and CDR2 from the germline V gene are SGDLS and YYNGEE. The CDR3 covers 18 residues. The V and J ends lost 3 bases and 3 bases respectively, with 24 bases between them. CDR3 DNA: TGTGCCAGCAGCGGGCCGGGGGACATCTGGCGTCTCGACACTGAAGCTTTCTTT. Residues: CASSGPGDIWRLDTEAFF.

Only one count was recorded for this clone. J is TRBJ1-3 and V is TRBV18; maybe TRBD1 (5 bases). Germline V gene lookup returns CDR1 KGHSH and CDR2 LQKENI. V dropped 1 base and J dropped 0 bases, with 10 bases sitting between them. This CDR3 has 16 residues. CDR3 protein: CASSPRGGDSGNTIYF. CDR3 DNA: TGTGCCAGCTCACCACGGGGGGGAGACTCTGGAAACACCATATATTTT.

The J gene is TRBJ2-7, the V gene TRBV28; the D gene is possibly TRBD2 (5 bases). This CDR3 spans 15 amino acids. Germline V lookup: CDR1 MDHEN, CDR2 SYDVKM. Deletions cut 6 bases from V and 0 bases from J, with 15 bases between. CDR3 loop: CASSLGSSGSYEQYF. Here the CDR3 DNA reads TGTGCCAGCAGCCTGGGGTCCAGCGGCTCCTACGAGCAGTACTTC.